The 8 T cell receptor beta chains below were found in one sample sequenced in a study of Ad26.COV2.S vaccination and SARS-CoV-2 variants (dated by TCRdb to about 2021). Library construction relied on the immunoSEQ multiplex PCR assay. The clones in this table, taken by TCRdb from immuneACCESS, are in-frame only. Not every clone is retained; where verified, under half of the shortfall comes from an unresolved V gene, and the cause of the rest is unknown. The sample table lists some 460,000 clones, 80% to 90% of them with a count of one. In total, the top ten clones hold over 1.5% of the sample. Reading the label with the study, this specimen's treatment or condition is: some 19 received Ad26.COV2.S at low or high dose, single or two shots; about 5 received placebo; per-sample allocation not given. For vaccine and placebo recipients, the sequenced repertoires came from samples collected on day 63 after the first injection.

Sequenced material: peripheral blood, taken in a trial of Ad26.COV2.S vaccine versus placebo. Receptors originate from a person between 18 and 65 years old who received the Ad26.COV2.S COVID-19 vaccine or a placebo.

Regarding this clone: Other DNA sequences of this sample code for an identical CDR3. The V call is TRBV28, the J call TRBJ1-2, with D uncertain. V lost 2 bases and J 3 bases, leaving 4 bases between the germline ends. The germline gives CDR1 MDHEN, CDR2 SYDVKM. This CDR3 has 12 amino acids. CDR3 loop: CASSLGHYGYTF. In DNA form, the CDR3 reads TGTGCCAGCAGTTTAGGTCACTATGGCTACACCTTC.

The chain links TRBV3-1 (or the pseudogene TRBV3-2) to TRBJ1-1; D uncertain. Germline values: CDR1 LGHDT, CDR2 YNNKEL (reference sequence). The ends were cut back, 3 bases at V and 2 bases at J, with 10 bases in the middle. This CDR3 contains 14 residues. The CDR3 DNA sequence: TGTGCCAGCAGCCAGCAGGCCTACAACACTGAAGCTTTCTTT. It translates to CASSQQAYNTEAFF.

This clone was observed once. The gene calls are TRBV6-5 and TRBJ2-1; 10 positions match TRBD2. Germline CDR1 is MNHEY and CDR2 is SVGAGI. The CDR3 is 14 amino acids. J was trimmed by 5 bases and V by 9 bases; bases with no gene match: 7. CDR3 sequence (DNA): TGTGCCAGTCAATTAGCGGGGGGCAACAATGAGCAGTTCTTC. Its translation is CASQLAGGNNEQFF.

The CDR3 sequence: CASSLRGSGYTF. Here the CDR3 DNA reads TGTGCCAGCAGTTTACGGGGTAGCGGCTACACCTTC. The chain is built from TRBV27 and TRBJ1-2; D gene uncertain. CDR1 MNHEY and CDR2 SMNVEV come from the germline V gene (reference sequence). Deletions cut 2 bases from V and 8 bases from J, with 9 bases between. The CDR3 runs to 12 residues.

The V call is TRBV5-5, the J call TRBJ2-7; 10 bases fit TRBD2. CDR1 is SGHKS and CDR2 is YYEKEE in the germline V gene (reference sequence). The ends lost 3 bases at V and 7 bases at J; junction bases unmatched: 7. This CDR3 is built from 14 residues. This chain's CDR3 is CASSSAGGPSEQYF. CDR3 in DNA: TGTGCCAGCAGCTCAGCGGGAGGGCCGTCTGAGCAGTACTTC.

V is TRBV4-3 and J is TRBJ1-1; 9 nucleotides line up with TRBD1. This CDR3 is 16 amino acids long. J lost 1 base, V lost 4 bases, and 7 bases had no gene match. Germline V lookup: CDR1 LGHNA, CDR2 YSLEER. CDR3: CASSRRTGAGNTEAFF. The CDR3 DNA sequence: TGCGCCAGCAGCCGCCGGACAGGGGCTGGGAACACTGAAGCTTTCTTT.

For the CDR3, the DNA is TGTGCCAGCCAAGAGAGGACAGGGGGCATGTCCTATAATTCACCCCTCCACTTT. This encodes CASQERTGGMSYNSPLHF. V is TRBV25-1 and J is TRBJ1-6; 11 nucleotides match TRBD1. V lost 8 bases to trimming and J lost 1 base; unmatched junction nucleotides: 10. In germline, CDR1 is MGHDK, CDR2 SYGVNS. This CDR3 comprises 18 residues.

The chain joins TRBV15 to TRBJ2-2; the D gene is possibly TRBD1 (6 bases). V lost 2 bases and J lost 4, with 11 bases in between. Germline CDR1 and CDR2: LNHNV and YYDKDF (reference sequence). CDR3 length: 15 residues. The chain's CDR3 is CATSRQGTLTGELFF. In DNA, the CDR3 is TGTGCCACCAGCAGACAGGGGACCCTCACCGGGGAGCTGTTTTTT.